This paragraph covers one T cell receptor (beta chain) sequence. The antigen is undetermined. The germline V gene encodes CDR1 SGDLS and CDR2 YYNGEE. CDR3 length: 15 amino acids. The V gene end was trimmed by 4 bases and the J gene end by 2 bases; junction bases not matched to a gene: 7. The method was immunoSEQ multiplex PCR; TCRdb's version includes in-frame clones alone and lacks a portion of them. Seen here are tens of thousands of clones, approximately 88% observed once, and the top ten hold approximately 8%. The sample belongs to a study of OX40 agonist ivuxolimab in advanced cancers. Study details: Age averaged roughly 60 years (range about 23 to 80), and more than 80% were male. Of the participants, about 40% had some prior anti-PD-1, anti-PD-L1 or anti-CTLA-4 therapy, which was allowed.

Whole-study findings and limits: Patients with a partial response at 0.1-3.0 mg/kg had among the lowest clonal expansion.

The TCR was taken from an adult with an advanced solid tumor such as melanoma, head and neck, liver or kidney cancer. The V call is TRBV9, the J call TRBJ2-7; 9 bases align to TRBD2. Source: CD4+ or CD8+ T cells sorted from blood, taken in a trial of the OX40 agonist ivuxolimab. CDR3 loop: CASSPMGLAPYEQYF. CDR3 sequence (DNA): TGTGCCAGCAGCCCGATGGGACTAGCCCCCTACGAGCAGTACTTC.